The rows below give T cell receptor beta chains drawn from one sample of a study of blood T cell repertoires in COVID-19. Using immunoSEQ multiplex PCR, the repertoire was profiled, and TCRdb retains in-frame clones only, with some absent. The sample records some 210,000 clones, more than 70% being singletons. What was sequenced was PBMCs or T cells enriched from blood (not recorded which). These receptors all come from a man under 40 with acute COVID-19. Each CDR3 is given with its conserved first and last residue. The D gene is left open where the match is weak. Not all rows give a size; the values are once, few, many and, for expanded clones, a class.

D gene: .; V gene: TRBV27; clone size: .; J gene: TRBJ1-4; CDR3 protein: CASSSYLESEKLFF; CDR3 DNA: TGTGCCAGCAGTTCCTACCTTGAGTCTGAAAAACTGTTTTTT
D gene: .; V gene: TRBV9; clone size: .; J gene: TRBJ1-5; CDR3 protein: CASSVGGDPGNQPQHF; CDR3 DNA: TGTGCCAGCAGCGTAGGGGGGGACCCCGGCAATCAGCCCCAGCATTTT
D gene: .; V gene: TRBV20-1; clone size: .; J gene: TRBJ1-2; CDR3 protein: CSVWAPDGYTF; CDR3 DNA: TGCAGTGTGTGGGCGCCGGATGGCTACACCTTC
D gene: TRBD1; V gene: TRBV6-6; clone size: .; J gene: TRBJ1-2; CDR3 protein: CASRTGGVNYGYTF; CDR3 DNA: TGTGCCAGCAGGACAGGGGGCGTTAACTATGGCTACACCTTC
D gene: TRBD2; V gene: TRBV5-6; clone size: .; J gene: TRBJ2-3; CDR3 protein: CASSPGTSGIIDTQYF; CDR3 DNA: TGTGCCAGCAGTCCTGGGACTAGCGGGATAATAGATACGCAGTATTTT
D gene: .; V gene: TRBV28; clone size: few; J gene: TRBJ2-7; CDR3 protein: CASVNTGNYEQYF; CDR3 DNA: TGTGCCAGCGTTAATACAGGGAACTACGAGCAGTACTTC
D gene: .; V gene: TRBV3-1/TRBV3-2; clone size: .; J gene: TRBJ1-5; CDR3 protein: CASSLAGGNQPQHF; CDR3 DNA: TGTGCCAGCAGCCTTGCGGGAGGCAATCAGCCCCAGCATTTT
D gene: .; V gene: TRBV5-4; clone size: .; J gene: TRBJ2-7; CDR3 protein: CASSSDRDIEQYF; CDR3 DNA: TGTGCCAGCAGCTCAGACCGGGACATCGAGCAGTACTTC
D gene: TRBD2; V gene: TRBV19; clone size: few; J gene: TRBJ2-7; CDR3 protein: CATRGGGYEQYF; CDR3 DNA: TGTGCCACGCGGGGGGGCGGTTACGAGCAGTACTTC
D gene: TRBD2; V gene: TRBV7-2; clone size: .; J gene: TRBJ2-3; CDR3 protein: CASSTHLAGGVADTQYF; CDR3 DNA: TGTGCCAGCAGCACCCATCTAGCGGGGGGGGTCGCAGATACGCAGTATTTT
D gene: TRBD1; V gene: TRBV5-1; clone size: .; J gene: TRBJ1-6; CDR3 protein: CASRGDRDNSPLHF; CDR3 DNA: TGCGCCAGCAGGGGCGACAGGGATAATTCACCCCTCCACTTT
D gene: .; V gene: TRBV7-9; clone size: .; J gene: TRBJ1-4; CDR3 protein: CASSPPGEKLFF; CDR3 DNA: TGTGCCAGCAGCCCCCCGGGGGAAAAACTGTTTTTT
D gene: TRBD1; V gene: TRBV4-1; clone size: few; J gene: TRBJ1-6; CDR3 protein: CASSQGQGDSPLHF; CDR3 DNA: TGCGCCAGCAGCCAGGGGCAGGGGGACTCACCCCTCCACTTT
D gene: .; V gene: TRBV29-1; clone size: .; J gene: TRBJ1-1; CDR3 protein: CSARERGEAFF; CDR3 DNA: TGCAGCGCCCGCGAACGGGGAGAAGCTTTCTTT
D gene: .; V gene: TRBV27; clone size: .; J gene: TRBJ2-7; CDR3 protein: CASRSGTHSYEQYF; CDR3 DNA: TGTGCCAGCCGGTCCGGGACACACTCCTACGAGCAGTACTTC
D gene: .; V gene: TRBV12-3/TRBV12-4; clone size: once; J gene: TRBJ1-1; CDR3 protein: CASKPTGSTEAFF; CDR3 DNA: TGTGCCAGCAAACCCACAGGGAGCACTGAAGCTTTCTTT
D gene: .; V gene: TRBV29-1; clone size: .; J gene: TRBJ2-5; CDR3 protein: CSVADSYQETQYF; CDR3 DNA: TGCAGCGTTGCGGACAGCTACCAAGAGACCCAGTACTTC
D gene: .; V gene: TRBV21-1; clone size: once; J gene: TRBJ2-1; CDR3 protein: CASSPAGSRVNEQFF; CDR3 DNA: TGTGCCAGCAGCCCCGCGGGGAGTAGGGTAAATGAGCAGTTCTTC
D gene: .; V gene: TRBV7-2; clone size: once; J gene: TRBJ1-2; CDR3 protein: CASSRDRSDYGYTF; CDR3 DNA: TGTGCCAGCAGCCGCGACAGGTCGGACTATGGCTACACCTTC
D gene: .; V gene: TRBV5-6; clone size: .; J gene: TRBJ1-1; CDR3 protein: CASFTGMNTEAFF; CDR3 DNA: TGTGCCAGTTTTACAGGGATGAACACTGAAGCTTTCTTT
D gene: TRBD1; V gene: TRBV2; clone size: .; J gene: TRBJ2-3; CDR3 protein: CASSDMQGAGIADTQYF; CDR3 DNA: TGTGCCAGCAGTGATATGCAGGGGGCCGGCATAGCAGATACGCAGTATTTT
D gene: .; V gene: TRBV6-1; clone size: .; J gene: TRBJ2-7; CDR3 protein: CASSEAASPKYEQYF; CDR3 DNA: TGTGCCAGCAGTGAAGCCGCCTCTCCTAAGTACGAGCAGTACTTC
D gene: TRBD1; V gene: TRBV28; clone size: .; J gene: TRBJ2-7; CDR3 protein: CASSETGGYEQYF; CDR3 DNA: TGTGCCAGCAGTGAAACAGGGGGCTACGAGCAGTACTTC
D gene: TRBD1; V gene: TRBV2; clone size: .; J gene: TRBJ2-7; CDR3 protein: CASSVLGQGWSEQYF; CDR3 DNA: TGTGCCAGCAGTGTGTTGGGACAGGGTTGGAGCGAGCAGTACTTC
D gene: .; V gene: TRBV6-5; clone size: .; J gene: TRBJ2-7; CDR3 protein: CASSYSKREQYF; CDR3 DNA: TGTGCCAGCAGCTACTCGAAGCGCGAGCAGTACTTC
D gene: .; V gene: TRBV19; clone size: .; J gene: TRBJ1-2; CDR3 protein: CASSILRPADGYTF; CDR3 DNA: TGTGCCAGTAGTATTTTACGCCCCGCGGATGGCTACACCTTC
D gene: TRBD2; V gene: TRBV2; clone size: .; J gene: TRBJ2-6; CDR3 protein: CARRSSRGDVLTF; CDR3 DNA: TGTGCCAGACGTTCCAGTCGGGGGGACGTCCTGACTTTC
D gene: TRBD1; V gene: TRBV18; clone size: many; J gene: TRBJ2-7; CDR3 protein: CASSPPAGQGYEQYF; CDR3 DNA: TGTGCCAGCTCACCACCGGCGGGACAGGGCTACGAGCAGTACTTC
D gene: .; V gene: TRBV6-1; clone size: .; J gene: TRBJ1-4; CDR3 protein: CASSESYSGTLATNEKLFF; CDR3 DNA: TGTGCCAGCAGTGAATCTTACTCAGGGACACTAGCAACTAATGAAAAACTGTTTTTT
D gene: TRBD2; V gene: TRBV18; clone size: .; J gene: TRBJ2-1; CDR3 protein: CASSPPNNLAGGNEQFF; CDR3 DNA: TGTGCCAGCTCACCACCGAACAACCTAGCGGGGGGCAATGAGCAGTTCTTC
D gene: TRBD1; V gene: TRBV7-6; clone size: .; J gene: TRBJ1-1; CDR3 protein: CASSFAPTGYTEAFF; CDR3 DNA: TGTGCCAGCAGCTTTGCCCCGACAGGGTACACTGAAGCTTTCTTT
D gene: TRBD2; V gene: TRBV9; clone size: few; J gene: TRBJ2-3; CDR3 protein: CASSPGLAGDRTQYF; CDR3 DNA: TGTGCCAGCAGCCCCGGACTAGCGGGGGACCGTACGCAGTATTTT
D gene: .; V gene: TRBV24-1; clone size: .; J gene: TRBJ2-3; CDR3 protein: CATSDLGGVRTDTQYF; CDR3 DNA: TGTGCCACCAGTGATTTGGGGGGCGTCCGCACAGATACGCAGTATTTT
D gene: .; V gene: TRBV19; clone size: .; J gene: TRBJ1-1; CDR3 protein: CASISQGGTEAFF; CDR3 DNA: TGTGCCAGTATTTCACAGGGAGGGACTGAAGCTTTCTTT
D gene: TRBD1; V gene: TRBV28; clone size: .; J gene: TRBJ2-5; CDR3 protein: CASSVTGVETQYF; CDR3 DNA: TGTGCCAGCAGTGTTACAGGGGTCGAGACCCAGTACTTC
D gene: .; V gene: TRBV5-1; clone size: .; J gene: TRBJ2-1; CDR3 protein: CASTYRQANDEQFF; CDR3 DNA: TGCGCCAGCACATATCGACAGGCGAATGATGAGCAGTTCTTC
D gene: .; V gene: TRBV12-3/TRBV12-4; clone size: .; J gene: TRBJ2-7; CDR3 protein: CASSLARTYEQYF; CDR3 DNA: TGTGCCAGCAGTTTGGCCCGAACCTACGAGCAGTACTTC
D gene: TRBD1; V gene: TRBV5-1; clone size: .; J gene: TRBJ2-2; CDR3 protein: CASSLTGDTGELFF; CDR3 DNA: TGCGCCAGCAGCTTGACAGGGGACACCGGGGAGCTGTTTTTT
D gene: TRBD2; V gene: TRBV14; clone size: .; J gene: TRBJ2-3; CDR3 protein: CASSQSGGYTDTQYF; CDR3 DNA: TGTGCCAGCAGCCAAAGCGGGGGTTACACAGATACGCAGTATTTT
D gene: TRBD2; V gene: TRBV5-1; clone size: .; J gene: TRBJ2-5; CDR3 protein: CASSSVLGGAMETQYF; CDR3 DNA: TGCGCCAGCAGCTCTGTCCTCGGGGGGGCCATGGAGACCCAGTACTTC
D gene: .; V gene: TRBV7-7; clone size: .; J gene: TRBJ2-2; CDR3 protein: CASSLLDANTGELFF; CDR3 DNA: TGTGCCAGCAGCTTGCTAGACGCGAACACCGGGGAGCTGTTTTTT
D gene: .; V gene: TRBV19; clone size: .; J gene: TRBJ1-6; CDR3 protein: CASSIDAGNNSPLHF; CDR3 DNA: TGTGCCAGTAGTATAGACGCAGGGAACAACTCACCCCTCCACTTT
D gene: TRBD2; V gene: TRBV6-5; clone size: .; J gene: TRBJ2-5; CDR3 protein: CATRARGGAETQYF; CDR3 DNA: TGTGCCACCAGGGCCCGCGGGGGGGCAGAGACCCAGTACTTC
D gene: TRBD2; V gene: TRBV18; clone size: many; J gene: TRBJ2-2; CDR3 protein: CASSPPMGGGPSTGELFF; CDR3 DNA: TGTGCCAGCTCACCTCCCATGGGCGGGGGGCCAAGCACCGGGGAGCTGTTTTTT
D gene: .; V gene: TRBV6-5; clone size: .; J gene: TRBJ1-2; CDR3 protein: CASSYRGRDGYTF; CDR3 DNA: TGTGCCAGCAGTTACAGGGGAAGGGATGGCTACACCTTC
D gene: TRBD1; V gene: TRBV6-5; clone size: .; J gene: TRBJ1-4; CDR3 protein: CASSYSWTGNEKLFF; CDR3 DNA: TGTGCCAGCAGTTACTCTTGGACAGGGAATGAAAAACTGTTTTTT
D gene: TRBD2; V gene: TRBV9; clone size: .; J gene: TRBJ2-1; CDR3 protein: CASSVSGGAGEQFF; CDR3 DNA: TGTGCCAGCAGCGTTAGCGGGGGGGCGGGTGAGCAGTTCTTC